The T cell receptor beta chain described here comes from a study of T cells in Graves' hyperthyroidism and ophthalmopathy. Overall study context: Prior to any treatment, at the point of initial diagnosis, peripheral blood was collected.

The ends were cut back, 1 base at V and 7 bases at J, with 17 bases in the middle. CDR1 and CDR2 (germline): SGHTA, FQGNSA. This CDR3 comprises 15 residues. Study outcomes and limitations: Patients with ophthalmopathy were separated from those with stable hyperthyroidism by a 13 V-J model.

Points on this clonotype: Its antigen is unidentified.

Using RNA transcripts as the source, TCR beta CDR3 regions were amplified. The HTBI primer set was used in a first-round RT-PCR of the TCR CDR3. TCRdb used MiXCR to reprocess the multiplex PCR reads, holding one entry per CDR3 protein. The sample gives more than 95,000 distinct CDR3 sequences, less than 55% of which show up once; roughly 25% is in the top ten. If no ophthalmopathy progression occurred within 18 months, Graves' hyperthyroidism was stable. The TCR was taken from a man aged 35-49 years with Graves' hyperthyroidism. V and J are TRBV7-2 and TRBJ2-7, with D possibly matching TRBD2 (6 bases). Sequencing was done on a sample of blood. The CDR3 region has the DNA TGTGCCAGCAGCTTAGGGGCGGGAACGTACAGTGAGCAGTACTTC. Protein product: CASSLGAGTYSEQYF.